Below, 3 T cell receptor beta chains from the same sample are listed, as sequenced in a study of blood T cell repertoires in COVID-19. TCRdb's table, derived via immunoSEQ multiplex PCR, lists solely in-frame clones and lacks some. The data show more than 400,000 clones, about 90% seen once. Input material: PBMCs or T cells enriched from blood (not recorded which). The receptors originated from a woman younger than 35 who had recovered from COVID-19.

V and J are TRBV5-1 and TRBJ1-2; 8 bases map to TRBD1. V shed 4 bases and J 7 bases; nucleotides not matched to a gene: 9. The CDR3 runs to 14 residues. Germline CDR1 is SGHRS and CDR2 is YFSETQ. The CDR3 bases are TGCGCCAGCAGCGAGGCAGGGGGCAAGATTGGCTACACCTTC. It yields the protein CASSEAGGKIGYTF.

The chain carries TRBV5-1 and TRBJ1-3; tentative D call: TRBD1 (6 bases). This CDR3 is 15 amino acids long. Germline V lookup: CDR1 SGHRS, CDR2 YFSETQ. V lost 3 bases, J lost 0 bases, and 10 bases lay in between. Written as DNA, the CDR3 is TGCGCCAGCAGCTCAGGACAGAGCTCTGGAAACACCATATATTTT. This sequence encodes CASSSGQSSGNTIYF. The full variable domain, with the rest looked up from reference TRBV5-1 and TRBJ1-3, is KAGVTQTPRYLIKTRGQQVTLSCSPISGHRSVSWYQQTPGQGLQFLFEYFSETQRNKGNFPGRFSGRQFSNSRSEMNVSTLELGDSALYLCASSSGQSSGNTIYFGEGSWLTVV.

A remark on this clone: Other DNA sequences in this specimen translate into the identical CDR3. The chain links TRBV19 to TRBJ1-2; 7 bases align to TRBD1. The CDR3 has 14 residues. V was pared by 3 bases and J by 4 bases, with 5 bases of the junction left unmatched. Germline values: CDR1 LNHDA, CDR2 SQIVND (reference sequence). In DNA form, the CDR3 reads TGTGCCAGTAGTATTAGTCACAGGGGCTATGGCTACACCTTC. Encoded protein: CASSISHRGYGYTF.